This entry describes one T cell receptor beta chain. These data are taken from a study of T cells after somatic rescue of genetic block. Sequencing was performed with immunoSEQ multiplex PCR; in TCRdb, only in-frame clones are kept and a portion is missing. This sample has 55,000 to 75,000 clones, with 80% to 95% found just once. Material: peripheral blood mononuclear cells (PBMCs). The receptor's source is a man aged 35 to 55.

This CDR3 is CASSLLTGLNNEQFF. The DNA for the CDR3 is TGTGCCAGCAGCTTATTGACGGGACTAAACAATGAGCAGTTCTTC. The chain uses TRBV7-2 and TRBJ2-1; 7 bases are shared with TRBD2. V dropped 2 bases and J dropped 5; count of bases not matched to a gene: 6. Germline assignment: CDR1 SGHTA and CDR2 FQGNSA. The CDR3 is made up of 15 amino acids. Full variable domain (missing parts from reference TRBV7-2 and TRBJ2-1): GAGVSQSPSNKVTEKGKDVELRCDPISGHTALYWYRQSLGQGLEFLIYFQGNSAPDKSGLPSDRFSAERTGGSVSTLTIQRTQQEDSAVYLCASSLLTGLNNEQFFGPGTRLTVL.